The 15 T cell receptor beta chains below all came from one sample that was sequenced in a study of cytomegalovirus exposure and HLA in healthy donors. With 60 Vbeta and 13 Jbeta primers, the PCR was carried out. Libraries were prepared by immunoSEQ multiplex PCR; TCRdb keeps only in-frame clonotypes and omits some of them. The data show around 250,000 clones, approximately 91% seen once. Sequencing input: PBMCs. These receptors all come from a girl between 2 and 10 years old in good health and CMV-seronegative.

This clone was recorded only once. The rearrangement uses TRBV7-3 and TRBJ1-2; 7 positions match TRBD1. Germline trimming cut 5 bases from V and 13 bases from J; bases unmatched to any gene: 16. The CDR3 has 14 residues. Germline CDR1 and CDR2: SGHTA and FQGTGA. DNA of the CDR3: TGTGCCAGCAGCCCCATACCGGGACAGCTTCCTCCCACCTTC. Protein product: CASSPIPGQLPPTF.

V gene TRBV29-1 combines with J gene TRBJ1-2, with TRBD1 matching over 7 bases. V gave up 6 bases and J gave up 6 bases; unmatched junction bases: 4. The germline gives CDR1 SQVTM, CDR2 ANQGSEA. The CDR3 totals 11 residues. The DNA for the CDR3 is TGCAGCGTGGAGGACAGGAATGGCTACACCTTC. Amino acids: CSVEDRNGYTF. Drawing the rest from reference TRBV29-1 and TRBJ1-2, the complete variable domain is SAVISQKPSRDICQRGTSLTIQCQVDSQVTMMFWYRQQPGQSLTLIATANQGSEATYESGFVIDKFPISRPNLTFSTLTVSNMSPEDSSIYLCSVEDRNGYTFGSGTRLTVV.

The genes are TRBV30 and TRBJ1-5; possible D gene TRBD1, 5 bases. The ends were cut back, 0 bases at V and 6 bases at J, with 15 bases in the middle. The CDR3 sequence is 15 residues long. Germline lookup yields CDR1 GTSNPN and CDR2 SVGIG (reference sequence). CDR3 amino acids: CAWSVGLTRGQPQHF. In nucleotides, the CDR3 is TGTGCCTGGAGTGTGGGACTCACACGGGGTCAGCCCCAGCATTTT.

The rearrangement uses TRBV21-1 and TRBJ1-1; whether TRBD1, the table's D call, matches the DNA was not checked. TRBV21-1 has pseudogene status. This CDR3 region has 17 residues. The CDR3, as DNA: TGTGCCAGCAGCAAAGAGTGGGACAGGGGAGAAGACACTGAAGCTTTCTTT. Translating it yields CASSKEWDRGEDTEAFF.

The chain combines TRBV30 with TRBJ1-1; 8 nucleotides align to TRBD1. V dropped 3 bases and J dropped 4; count of bases not matched to a gene: 4. The length of the CDR3 is 13 residues. Germline-derived CDR1 and CDR2 are GTSNPN and SVGIG (reference sequence). CDR3 in DNA: TGTGCCTGGAGGGACAGGGCAGCCACTGAAGCTTTCTTT. It specifies CAWRDRAATEAFF.

This clone has just one count. The chain employs TRBV10-3 and TRBJ2-2; TRBD2 is a possible D gene (5 bases). The CDR3 totals 11 residues. CDR1 ENHRY and CDR2 SYGVKD come from the germline V gene. The V end was cut by 5 bases, the J end by 7 bases, with 5 bases between. DNA of the CDR3: TGTGCCATCAGTAGCGGCGGGGAGCTGTTTTTT. It translates to CAISSGGELFF.

The rearrangement links TRBV9 to TRBJ2-4, with 9 positions matching TRBD1. V trimming: 5 bases; J trimming: 8 bases; junction bases outside the gene matches: 5. Germline CDR1 and CDR2: SGDLS and YYNGEE. This CDR3 is 13 amino acids long. CDR3 sequence (DNA): TGTGCCAGCAGGGGACAGGGCTGGGACATTCAGTACTTC. Translated: CASRGQGWDIQYF.

The chain employs TRBV11-2 and TRBJ1-4, with a possible D match to TRBD1 (5 bases). From germline, CDR1 is SGHAT and CDR2 FQNNGV. CDR3 length: 14 amino acids. V gave up 2 bases and J gave up 8 bases, with 12 bases separating them. In nucleotides, the CDR3 is TGTGCCAGCAGCTTACCCACAGGTAGCGAAAAACTGTTTTTT. Translation: CASSLPTGSEKLFF.

V is TRBV19 and J is TRBJ1-3, with D unclear. Looked up from germline, CDR1 is LNHDA and CDR2 is SQIVND (reference sequence). Trimming pared 7 bases from V and 0 bases from J, leaving 10 bases between. The CDR3 extends over 14 amino acids. The CDR3 nucleotides are TGTGCCAGTATGAAACAGAGCTCTGGAAACACCATATATTTT. This codes for CASMKQSSGNTIYF.

Turning to this clone: Other DNA sequences in the sample encode the same CDR3. This chain connects TRBV7-9 to TRBJ1-1; 11 nucleotides match TRBD1. The CDR3 is 15 amino acids. CDR1 SEHNR and CDR2 FQNEAQ come from the germline V gene (reference sequence). Trimming removed 5 bases from V and 4 bases from J; junction bases left unmatched: 6. The CDR3 DNA reads TGTGCCAGCAGCCCCGGACAGGGGGCCGGCACTGAAGCTTTCTTT. Amino acids: CASSPGQGAGTEAFF. The full variable domain, in which reference TRBV7-9 and TRBJ1-1 provide the parts outside the CDR3, is DTGVSQNPRHKITKRGQNVTFRCDPISEHNRLYWYRQTLGQGPEFLTYFQNEAQLEKSRLLSDRFSAERPKGSFSTLEIQRTEQGDSAMYLCASSPGQGAGTEAFFGQGTRLTVV.

A word on this clone: The junction shows a germline mismatch at one end, possibly a read error. This chain connects TRBV2 to TRBJ2-7; TRBD2 matches at 10 bases. CDR1 and CDR2 (germline): SNHLY, FYNNEI. The CDR3 covers 13 residues. CDR3 sequence: CASSAAGGPSGVF. The CDR3 nucleotides are TGTGCCAGCTCGGCAGCGGGGGGGCCAAGTGGGGTCTTC.

The chain employs TRBV9 and TRBJ1-1, with 10 nucleotides matching TRBD1. The CDR3 is 16 amino acids. Germline CDR1 reads SGDLS; CDR2 reads YYNGEE. The junction had 12 bases not matched to a gene; V was cut back by 0 bases and J by 10 bases. The CDR3: CASSVDGTGAFPTAFF. The CDR3 coding sequence is TGTGCCAGCAGCGTAGATGGGACAGGGGCCTTCCCCACAGCTTTCTTT. Using reference TRBV9 and TRBJ1-1 for the parts outside the CDR3, the full variable domain is DSGVTQTPKHLITATGQRVTLRCSPRSGDLSVYWYQQSLDQGLQFLIQYYNGEERAKGNILERFSAQQFPDLHSELNLSSLELGDSALYFCASSVDGTGAFPTAFFGQGTRLTVV.

This chain links TRBV7-8 with TRBJ2-3; D may be TRBD1 (7 bases). CDR1 is SGHVS, CDR2 FQNEAQ, per germline. V was pared by 5 bases and J by 6 bases, with 15 bases between. The CDR3 length is 14 residues. In nucleotides, the CDR3 is TGTGCCAGCAGCCAAGGGGGCGCGGGGGATACGCAGTATTTT. Translating it yields CASSQGGAGDTQYF.

The CDR3 coding sequence is TGTGCCAGCAGCCTCATCCGAGATGAGCAGTTCTTC. It yields the protein CASSLIRDEQFF. This chain uses TRBV7-9 with TRBJ2-1; D unclear. Trimming pared 5 bases from V and 8 bases from J, leaving 10 bases between. Per the germline V gene, CDR1 is SEHNR and CDR2 is FQNEAQ (reference sequence). The CDR3 runs to 12 residues.

The V call is TRBV29-1, the J call TRBJ1-2; no clear D gene. CDR3 length: 18 amino acids. Trimming shortened V by 7 bases and J by 2 bases, and 29 bases separated the two germline ends. The germline V gene has CDR1 SQVTM and CDR2 ANQGSEA. This chain's CDR3 is CSGVGTEKRGDGNYGYTF. CDR3 nucleotide sequence: TGCAGCGGAGTCGGAACAGAAAAACGGGGAGACGGGAACTATGGCTACACCTTC.